The TCR beta chain under discussion was sequenced for a study of blood T cell repertoires in COVID-19. The table came from immunoSEQ multiplex PCR; TCRdb's copy has only in-frame clones and leaves some out. The sample comprises about 500,000 clones, about nine tenths of which are singletons, and 0.65% to 0.9% rests with the top ten. What was sequenced was PBMCs or T cells enriched from blood (not recorded which). This TCR derives from a woman in her late teens or twenties who had recovered from COVID-19.

CDR3 coding DNA: TGCGCCAGCAGTGAGCTCCAGGGAACCCTGAGTGAAGCTTTCTTT. Translated, it gives CASSELQGTLSEAFF. The V call is TRBV10-2, the J call TRBJ1-1; D perhaps matches TRBD1 (5 bases). There are 15 residues in the CDR3. Trimming shortened V by 2 bases and J by 7 bases, and 17 bases separated the two germline ends. Per the germline V gene, CDR1 is WSHSY and CDR2 is SAAADI.